The T cell receptor (beta chain) under discussion was sequenced for a study of B cell selection in AIRE deficiency (dated by TCRdb to the late 2010s). Concerning the study at large: Researchers compared the TCRbeta repertoires of sorted blood CD4+ conventional T cells and regulatory T cells from AIRE-deficient patients with the corresponding repertoires from healthy controls. The TCR-sequenced cohort comprised five AIRE-deficient APECED patients and five healthy control donors. Broad study findings and their caveats: TCRBV gene usage, CDR3 length and TCR diversity in Tconv and Treg cells from AIRE-deficient patients were found to be similar to those in cells from healthy donors. Only TCRbeta chains were sequenced, and roughly 35% of shared healthy-donor Treg sequences were also present in healthy Tconv cells, possibly due to differing TCRalpha chains. Shorter CDR3s were found in shared Treg sequences, reflecting a bias toward rearrangements containing few non-templated nucleotide insertions. About 31% of the Treg TCRbeta sequences shared among healthy donors turned up in patient Tconv cells, suggesting that Treg-biased clones are diverted into the Tconv compartment. Among approximately 3,500 shared Treg TCRbeta sequences, under 35% were found to be shared only among healthy donors and approximately 9.3% only among patients, suggesting that Treg selection is less efficient in the absence of AIRE.

The junction shows trimming of 3 bases on V and 3 bases on J, and the gene matches do not reach 5 bases of it. The germline V gene gives CDR1 as MGHDK and CDR2 as SYGVNS. Spanning cysteine to phenylalanine, the CDR3 consists of 15 amino acids. Of the read, only the CDR3 DNA is kept; its 45 bases are in frame from base 1. For sorting, regulatory T cells were defined as CD4+CD25hiCD127low/negative cells. Control samples were obtained from healthy donors who were not related to the patients. Sorting of Tconv and Treg cells intended for TCRbeta sequencing was performed on a FACSAria flow cytometer. Sorted cells were collected in 5-ml round-bottom polystyrene tubes, and dry cell pellets were stored frozen at -80 degrees C prior to sequencing. The immunoSEQ platform was used for TCRbeta chain sequencing. In the source study's methods: When Treg repertoires were pooled, 45,000 to 60,000 distinct TCRbeta sequences were obtained from patients and around 96,000 from healthy donors. Treg TCRbeta sequences found in two or more individuals were classed as public, and these public Treg TCRbeta sequences were then looked for in Tconv repertoires. To test for differences between groups, Mann-Whitney U tests with Bonferroni-Dunn correction were run in GraphPad Prism 7.03. In its TCRdb copy, this immuneACCESS table keeps in-frame sequences only and misses some clones. Where compared with another copy, unresolved V genes explain less than half of these, and the others have no known cause. The V and J calls and clone size are taken from that table; D and trimming were inferred from the DNA. A total of about 26,000 clones appear in this sample, roughly 90% of them only once. About 1.1% of the sample lies in the top ten.

With regard to this clone: It lacks a known antigen. No quality values exist for individual bases; no much larger clone is one base distant.

Sequenced input: CD4+CD25+ Tregs sorted from PBMCs. Here the chain combines TRBV25-1 and TRBJ1-1; 9 of the junction bases match TRBD1. The clonotype was recovered from a human donor in good health. The CDR3 reads as follows: CASSEGQGLYTEAFF. At the DNA level, the sequence is TGTGCCAGCAGTGAGGGACAGGGTCTTTACACTGAAGCTTTCTTT.